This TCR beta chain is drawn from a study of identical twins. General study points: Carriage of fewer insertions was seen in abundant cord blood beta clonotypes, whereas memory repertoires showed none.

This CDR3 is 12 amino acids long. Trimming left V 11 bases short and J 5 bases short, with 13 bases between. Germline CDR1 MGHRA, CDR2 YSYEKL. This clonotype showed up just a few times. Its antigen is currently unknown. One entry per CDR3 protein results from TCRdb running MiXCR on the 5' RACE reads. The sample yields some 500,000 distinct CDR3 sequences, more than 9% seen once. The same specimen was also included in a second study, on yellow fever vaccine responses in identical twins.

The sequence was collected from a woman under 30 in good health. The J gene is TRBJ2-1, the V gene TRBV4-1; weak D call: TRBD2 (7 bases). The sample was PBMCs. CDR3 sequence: CAAGRGDNEQFF. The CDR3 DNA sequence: TGCGCCGCGGGGAGGGGGGACAATGAGCAGTTCTTC.